This paragraph covers one TCR beta chain sequence. The antigen is not known. This sample stems from a study of beta chain features in type 1 diabetes. Study background: In age, gender and cell yields, patients were similar to healthy donors. Over all samples combined, about 99,000,000 sorted cells were examined.

Study results and limitations: VDJ junctions from type 1 diabetes patients carried fewer insertions and larger deletions. When Type 1 diabetes patients were examined, their TCRB CDR3s proved moderately but significantly shorter in all four CD4+ subsets.

A sort by CD45RO/CCR7/CD25/CD127/CD95/CD27 yielded CD4+ naive, central memory, regulatory and stem cell-like memory cells. Investigators reverse transcribed all isolated RNA, so they sequenced expressed TCRB transcripts. Sequenced by immunoSEQ multiplex PCR; TCRdb stores in-frame clones only, minus some. The repertoire holds approximately 17,000 clones, with about 70% as singletons. The sequence was obtained from a man under 40 with type 1 diabetes. Material for sequencing was stem cell memory CD4+ T cells from blood.

The CDR3 DNA is TGCGCCAGCAGCTCGGGACTGGGGATGGATACGCAGTATTTT. Its protein is CASSSGLGMDTQYF. The chain couples TRBV5-1 to TRBJ2-3, with a possible D match to TRBD2 (6 bases). The germline V and J ends were trimmed by 3 bases and 6 bases, with 14 bases remaining between them. Germline V gene sequence: CDR1 SGHRS, CDR2 YFSETQ. The CDR3 loop spans 14 amino acids.